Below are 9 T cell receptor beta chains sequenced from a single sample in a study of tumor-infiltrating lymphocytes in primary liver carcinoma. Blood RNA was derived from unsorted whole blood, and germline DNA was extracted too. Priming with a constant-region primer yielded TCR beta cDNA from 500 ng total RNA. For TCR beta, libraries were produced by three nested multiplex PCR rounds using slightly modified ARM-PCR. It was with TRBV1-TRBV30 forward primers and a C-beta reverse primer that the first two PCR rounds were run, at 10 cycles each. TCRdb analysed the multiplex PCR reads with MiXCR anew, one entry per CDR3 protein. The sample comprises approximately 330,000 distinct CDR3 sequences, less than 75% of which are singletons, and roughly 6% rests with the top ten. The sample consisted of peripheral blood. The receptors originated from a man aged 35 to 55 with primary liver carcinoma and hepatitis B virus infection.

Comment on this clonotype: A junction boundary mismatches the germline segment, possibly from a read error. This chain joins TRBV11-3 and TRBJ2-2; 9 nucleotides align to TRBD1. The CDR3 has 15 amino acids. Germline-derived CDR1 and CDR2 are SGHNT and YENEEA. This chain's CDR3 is CASSQQGANTGELFF. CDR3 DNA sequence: TGTGCCAGCAGCCAACAGGGGGCGAACACCGGAGAGCTGTTTTTT.

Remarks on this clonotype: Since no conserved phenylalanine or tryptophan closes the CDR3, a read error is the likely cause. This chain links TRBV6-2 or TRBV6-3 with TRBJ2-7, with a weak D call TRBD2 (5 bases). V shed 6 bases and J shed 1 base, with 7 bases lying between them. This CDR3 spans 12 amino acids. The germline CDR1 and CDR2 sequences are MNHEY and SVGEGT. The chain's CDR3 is CASRLGSYEQYL. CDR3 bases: TGTGCCAGCAGACTAGGATCCTACGAGCAGTACTTG.

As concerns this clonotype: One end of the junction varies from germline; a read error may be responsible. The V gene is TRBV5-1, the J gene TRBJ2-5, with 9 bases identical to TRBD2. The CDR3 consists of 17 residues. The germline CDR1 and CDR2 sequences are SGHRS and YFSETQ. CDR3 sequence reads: CASSLTVAGESWETQRF. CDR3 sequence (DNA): TGCGCCAGCAGCTTGACGGTAGCGGGAGAATCTTGGGAGACCCAGCGCTTC.

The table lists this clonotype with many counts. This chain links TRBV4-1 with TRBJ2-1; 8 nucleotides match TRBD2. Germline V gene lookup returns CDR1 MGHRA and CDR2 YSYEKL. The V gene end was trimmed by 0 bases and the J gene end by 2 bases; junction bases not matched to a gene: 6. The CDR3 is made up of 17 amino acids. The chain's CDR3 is CASSQDPAGVTYNEQFF. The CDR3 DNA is TGCGCCAGCAGCCAAGATCCAGCGGGAGTTACCTACAATGAGCAGTTCTTC.

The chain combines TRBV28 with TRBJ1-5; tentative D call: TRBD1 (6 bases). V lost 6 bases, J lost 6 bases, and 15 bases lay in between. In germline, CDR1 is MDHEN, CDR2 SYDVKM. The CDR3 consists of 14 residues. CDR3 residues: CASRLTGSTQPQHF. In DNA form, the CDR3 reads TGTGCCAGCAGGCTCACAGGGTCCACTCAGCCCCAGCATTTT.

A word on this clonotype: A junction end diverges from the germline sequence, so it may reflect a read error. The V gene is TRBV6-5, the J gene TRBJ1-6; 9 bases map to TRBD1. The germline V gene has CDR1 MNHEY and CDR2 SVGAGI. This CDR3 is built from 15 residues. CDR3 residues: CASSYRTGDNSPLHF. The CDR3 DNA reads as TGTGCTAGCAGTTACAGGACAGGGGATAATTCACCCCTCCACTTT.

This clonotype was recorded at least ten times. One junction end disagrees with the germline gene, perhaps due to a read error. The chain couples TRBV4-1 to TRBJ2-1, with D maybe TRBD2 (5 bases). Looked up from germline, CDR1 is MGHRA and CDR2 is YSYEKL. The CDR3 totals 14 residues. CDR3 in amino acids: CASSQGSSYNEQFF. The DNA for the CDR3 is TGTGCCAGCAGCCAAGGGAGCTCCTACAATGAGCAGTTCTTC.

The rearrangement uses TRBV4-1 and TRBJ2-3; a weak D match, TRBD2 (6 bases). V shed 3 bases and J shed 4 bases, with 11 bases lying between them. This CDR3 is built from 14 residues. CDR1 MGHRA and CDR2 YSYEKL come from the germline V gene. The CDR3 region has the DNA TGCGCCAGCAGCCAGACTAGTGTGGCAGATACGCAGTATTTT. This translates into CASSQTSVADTQYF.

CDR3: CAIFPVSSGNTIYF. CDR3 DNA: TGTGCCATCTTCCCGGTAAGCTCTGGAAACACCATATATTTT. The gene calls are TRBV10-3 and TRBJ1-3; D remains unclear. The CDR3 sequence is 14 residues long. V was clipped by 8 bases and J by 0 bases, with 11 bases between them. Germline CDR1 ENHRY, CDR2 SYGVKD.